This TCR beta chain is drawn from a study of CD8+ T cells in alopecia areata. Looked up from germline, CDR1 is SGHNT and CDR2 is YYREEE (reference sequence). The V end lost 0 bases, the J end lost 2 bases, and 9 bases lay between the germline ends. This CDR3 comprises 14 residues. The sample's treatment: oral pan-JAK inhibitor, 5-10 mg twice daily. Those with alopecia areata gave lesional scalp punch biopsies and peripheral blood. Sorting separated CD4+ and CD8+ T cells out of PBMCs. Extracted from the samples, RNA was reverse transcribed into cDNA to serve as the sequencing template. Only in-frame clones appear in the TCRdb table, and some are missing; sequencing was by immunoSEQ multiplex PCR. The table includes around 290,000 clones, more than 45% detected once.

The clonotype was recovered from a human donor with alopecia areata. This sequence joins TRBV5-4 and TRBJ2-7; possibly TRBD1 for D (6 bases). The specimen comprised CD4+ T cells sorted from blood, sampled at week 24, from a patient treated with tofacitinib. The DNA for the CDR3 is TGTGCCAGCAGCTTGGAAGGACAGCCCTACGAGCAGTACTTC. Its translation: CASSLEGQPYEQYF.